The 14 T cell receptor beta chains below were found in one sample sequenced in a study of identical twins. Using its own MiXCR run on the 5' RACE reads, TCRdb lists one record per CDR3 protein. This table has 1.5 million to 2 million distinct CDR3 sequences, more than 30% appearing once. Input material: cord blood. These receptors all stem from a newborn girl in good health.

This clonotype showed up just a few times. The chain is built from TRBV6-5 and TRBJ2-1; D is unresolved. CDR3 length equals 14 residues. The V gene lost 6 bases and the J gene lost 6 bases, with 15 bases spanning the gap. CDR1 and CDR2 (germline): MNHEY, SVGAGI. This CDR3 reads CASSLGDWGNEQFF. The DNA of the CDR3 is TGTGCCAGCAGCCTAGGAGATTGGGGCAATGAGCAGTTCTTC.

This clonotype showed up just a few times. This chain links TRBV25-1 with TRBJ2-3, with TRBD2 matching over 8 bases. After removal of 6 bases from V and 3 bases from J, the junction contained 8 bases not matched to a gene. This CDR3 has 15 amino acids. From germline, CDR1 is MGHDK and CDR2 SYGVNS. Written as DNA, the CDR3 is TGTGCCAGCAGCAGCGGGAGTGGTTTAACAGATACGCAGTATTTT. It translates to CASSSGSGLTDTQYF. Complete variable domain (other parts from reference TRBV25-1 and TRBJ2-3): EADIYQTPRYLVIGTGKKITLECSQTMGHDKMYWYQQDPGMELHLIHYSYGVNSTEKGDLSSESTVSRIRTEHFPLTLESARPSHTSQYLCASSSGSGLTDTQYFGPGTRLTVL.

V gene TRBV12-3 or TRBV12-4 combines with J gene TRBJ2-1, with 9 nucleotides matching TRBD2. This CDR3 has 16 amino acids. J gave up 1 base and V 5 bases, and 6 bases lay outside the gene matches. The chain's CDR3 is CASSIGLALSYNEQFF. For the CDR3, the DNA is TGTGCCAGCAGTATAGGACTAGCGCTTTCCTACAATGAGCAGTTCTTC.

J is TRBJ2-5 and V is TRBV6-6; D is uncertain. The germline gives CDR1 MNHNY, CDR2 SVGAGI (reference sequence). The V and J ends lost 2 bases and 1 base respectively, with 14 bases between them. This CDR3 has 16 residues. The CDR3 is CASSYGPLRPQETQYF. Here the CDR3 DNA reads TGTGCCAGCAGTTACGGTCCACTAAGGCCCCAAGAGACCCAGTACTTC.

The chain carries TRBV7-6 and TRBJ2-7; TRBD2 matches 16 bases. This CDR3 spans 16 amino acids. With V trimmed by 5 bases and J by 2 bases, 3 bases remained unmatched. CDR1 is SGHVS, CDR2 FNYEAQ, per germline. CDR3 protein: CASSRGTSGGAYEQYF. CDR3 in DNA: TGTGCCAGCAGCAGAGGGACTAGCGGGGGGGCCTACGAGCAGTACTTC.

Here the CDR3 reads CASSYPGGAYGYTF. The CDR3 DNA sequence: TGTGCCAGCAGTTACCCAGGGGGCGCGTATGGCTACACCTTC. The chain has TRBV6-6 and TRBJ1-2; 8 nucleotides line up with TRBD1. Germline CDR1 and CDR2: MNHNY and SVGAGI (reference sequence). Trimming cost V 2 bases and J 5 bases; bases outside gene matches: 4. There are 14 residues in the CDR3.

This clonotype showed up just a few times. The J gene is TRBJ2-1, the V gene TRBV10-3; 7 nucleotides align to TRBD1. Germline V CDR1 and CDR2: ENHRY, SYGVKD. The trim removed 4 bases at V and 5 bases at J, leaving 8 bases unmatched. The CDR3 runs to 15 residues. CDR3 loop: CAISATGQINNEQFF. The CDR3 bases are TGTGCCATCAGTGCAACGGGACAGATTAACAATGAGCAGTTCTTC.

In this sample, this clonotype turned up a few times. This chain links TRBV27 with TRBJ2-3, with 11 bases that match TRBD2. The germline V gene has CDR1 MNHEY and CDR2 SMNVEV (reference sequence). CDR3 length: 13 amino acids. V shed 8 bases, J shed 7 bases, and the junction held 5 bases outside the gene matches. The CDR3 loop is CASSGTSGYTQYF. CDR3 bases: TGTGCCAGCTCCGGGACTAGCGGTTATACGCAGTATTTT.

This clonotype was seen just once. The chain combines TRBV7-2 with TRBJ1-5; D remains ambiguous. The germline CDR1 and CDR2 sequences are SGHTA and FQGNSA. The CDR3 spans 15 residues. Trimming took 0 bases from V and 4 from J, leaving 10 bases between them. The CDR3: CASSLAGPTNQPQHF. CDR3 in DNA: TGTGCCAGCAGCTTAGCAGGGCCTACTAATCAGCCCCAGCATTTT. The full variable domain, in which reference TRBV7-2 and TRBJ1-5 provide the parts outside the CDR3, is GAGVSQSPSNKVTEKGKDVELRCDPISGHTALYWYRQSLGQGLEFLIYFQGNSAPDKSGLPSDRFSAERTGGSVSTLTIQRTQQEDSAVYLCASSLAGPTNQPQHFGDGTRLSIL.

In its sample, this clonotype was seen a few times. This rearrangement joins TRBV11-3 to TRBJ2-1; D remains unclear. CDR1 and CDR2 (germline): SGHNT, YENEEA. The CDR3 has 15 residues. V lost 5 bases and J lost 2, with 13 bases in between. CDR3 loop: CASSPTWGPYNEQFF. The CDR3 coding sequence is TGTGCCAGCAGCCCCACATGGGGTCCCTACAATGAGCAGTTCTTC.

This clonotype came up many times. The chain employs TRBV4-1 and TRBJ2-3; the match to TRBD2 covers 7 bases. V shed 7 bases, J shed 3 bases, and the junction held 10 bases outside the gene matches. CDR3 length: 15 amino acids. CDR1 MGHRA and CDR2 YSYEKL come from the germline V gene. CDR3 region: CASTSTSARTDTQYF. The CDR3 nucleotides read TGCGCCAGCACCTCTACTAGCGCTCGGACAGATACGCAGTATTTT.

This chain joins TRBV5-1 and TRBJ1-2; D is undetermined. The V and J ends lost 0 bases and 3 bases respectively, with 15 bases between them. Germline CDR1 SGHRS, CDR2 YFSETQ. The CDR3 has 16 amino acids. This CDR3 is CASSLDWSARDYGYTF. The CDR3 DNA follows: TGCGCCAGCAGCTTGGATTGGTCGGCGAGGGACTATGGCTACACCTTC.

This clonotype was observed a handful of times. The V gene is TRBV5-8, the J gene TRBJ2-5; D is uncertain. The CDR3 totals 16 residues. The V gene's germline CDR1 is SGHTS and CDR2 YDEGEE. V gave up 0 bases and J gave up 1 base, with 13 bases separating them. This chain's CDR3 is CASSLGHGAVQETQYF. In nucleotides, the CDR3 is TGTGCCAGCAGCTTGGGTCACGGAGCCGTCCAAGAGACCCAGTACTTC.

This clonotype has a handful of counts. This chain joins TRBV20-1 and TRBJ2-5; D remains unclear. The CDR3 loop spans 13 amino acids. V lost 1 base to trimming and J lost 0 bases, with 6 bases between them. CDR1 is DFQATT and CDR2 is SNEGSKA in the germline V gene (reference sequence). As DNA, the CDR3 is TGCAGTGCTAGAGTCGGGTACCAAGAGACCCAGTACTTC. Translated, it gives CSARVGYQETQYF.